This T cell receptor beta chain was obtained from a study of shared clonotypes between healthy human individuals. Study-wide points: Among the subsets, naive ones generally showed larger estimated richness than memory ones.

Libraries were prepared by immunoSEQ multiplex PCR; TCRdb keeps only in-frame clonotypes and omits some of them. Among about 610,000 clones listed, more than 95% were seen once. A word on this clone: Its cognate antigen is unknown.

V was pared by 6 bases and J by 3 bases, with 18 bases between. Germline V lookup: CDR1 LNHDA, CDR2 SQIVND (reference sequence). The CDR3 is 15 amino acids. This TCR was recovered from a woman in her 30s in good health. Sequencing used naive CD4+ T cells sorted from blood. Subset specified: CD45RA+ positively selected. The rearrangement joins TRBV19 to TRBJ2-7, with D perhaps TRBD2 (5 bases). Written as DNA, the CDR3 is TGTGCCAGTAGGCGGGTCTGGAGTAGCGACTACGAGCAGTACTTC. It yields the protein CASRRVWSSDYEQYF.